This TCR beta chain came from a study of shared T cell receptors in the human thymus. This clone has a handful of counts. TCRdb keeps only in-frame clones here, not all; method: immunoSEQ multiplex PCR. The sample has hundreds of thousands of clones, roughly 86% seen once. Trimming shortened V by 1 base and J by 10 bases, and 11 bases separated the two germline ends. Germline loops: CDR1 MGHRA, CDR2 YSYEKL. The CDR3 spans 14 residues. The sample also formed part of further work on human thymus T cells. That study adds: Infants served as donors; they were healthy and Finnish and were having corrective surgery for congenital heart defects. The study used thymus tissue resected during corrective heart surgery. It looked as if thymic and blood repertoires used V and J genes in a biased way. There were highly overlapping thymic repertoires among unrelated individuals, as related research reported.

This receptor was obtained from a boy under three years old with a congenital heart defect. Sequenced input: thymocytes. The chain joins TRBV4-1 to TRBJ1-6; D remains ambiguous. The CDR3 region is CASSQVGTASPLHF. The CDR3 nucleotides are TGCGCCAGCAGCCAAGTAGGAACAGCCTCACCCCTCCACTTT.